The clone carrying this T cell receptor (beta chain) was detected only a few times. Via MiXCR, TCRdb re-called the RT-PCR reads, giving one row per CDR3 protein. The sample has fewer than 180,000 distinct CDR3 sequences, approximately 37% seen once. The source of the sample is a study of patients and donors after allogeneic stem cell transplantation. The CDR3 length is 14 residues. Trimming left V 6 bases short and J 0 bases short, with 12 bases between. This receptor was obtained from a human donor who was either an allogeneic HSCT recipient or a stem cell or donor lymphocyte infusion donor (not recorded which). It is not recorded whose cells these are; they may come from a transplant donor. The chain joins TRBV12-3 or TRBV12-4 to TRBJ2-7; D is unresolved. Sequencing was done on a sample of blood, either unsorted or a sorted T cell fraction (not recorded which). The CDR3 nucleotides are TGTGCCAGCAGCCCACCAGGCAACTCCTACGAGCAGTACTTC. This sequence encodes CASSPPGNSYEQYF.